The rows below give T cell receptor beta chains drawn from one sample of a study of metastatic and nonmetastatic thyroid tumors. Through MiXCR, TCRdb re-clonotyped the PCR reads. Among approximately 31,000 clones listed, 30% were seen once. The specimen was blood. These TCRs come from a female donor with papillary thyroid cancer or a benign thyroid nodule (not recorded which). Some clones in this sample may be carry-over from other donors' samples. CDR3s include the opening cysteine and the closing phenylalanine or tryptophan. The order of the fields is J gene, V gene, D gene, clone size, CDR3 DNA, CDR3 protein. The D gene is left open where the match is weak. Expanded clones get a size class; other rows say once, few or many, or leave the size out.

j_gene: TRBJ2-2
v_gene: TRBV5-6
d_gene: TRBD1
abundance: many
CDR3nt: TGTGCCAGCAGCTGGGACAGTACCGGGGAGCTGTTTTTT
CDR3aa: CASSWDSTGELFF

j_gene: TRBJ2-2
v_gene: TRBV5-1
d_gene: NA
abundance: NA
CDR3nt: TGCGCCAGCAGCTGGATGTATTACAGGAGCACCGGGGAGCTGTTTTTT
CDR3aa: CASSWMYYRSTGELFF

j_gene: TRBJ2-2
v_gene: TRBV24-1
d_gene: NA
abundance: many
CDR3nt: TGTGCCACCAGTGTTTCCGGGACCCGCACCGGGGAGCTGTTTTTT
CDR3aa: CATSVSGTRTGELFF

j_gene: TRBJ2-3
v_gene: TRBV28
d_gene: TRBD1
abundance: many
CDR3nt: TGTGCCAGCAGGGCACAGGGGGCTGTCACAGATACGCAGTATTTT
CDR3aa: CASRAQGAVTDTQYF

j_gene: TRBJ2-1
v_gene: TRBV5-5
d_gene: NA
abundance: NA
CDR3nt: TGTGCCAGCAGTCCAGCCATGGGGGGCTCCCAGCAGTTCTTC
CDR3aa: CASSPAMGGSQQFF

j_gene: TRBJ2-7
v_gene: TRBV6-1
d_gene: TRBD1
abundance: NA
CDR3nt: TGTGCCAGCAGTAAATCACAGGGACAGTTATACGAGCAGTACTTC
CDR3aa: CASSKSQGQLYEQYF

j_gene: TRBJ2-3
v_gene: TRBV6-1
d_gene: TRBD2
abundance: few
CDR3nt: TGTGCCAGCAGTGATACCGCAGCGGGAGGGCCAATAGATACGCAGTATTTT
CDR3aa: CASSDTAAGGPIDTQYF

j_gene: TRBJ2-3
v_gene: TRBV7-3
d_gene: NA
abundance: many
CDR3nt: TGTGCCAGCAGCTTAGGTGCTAGCCCAGATACGCAGTATTTT
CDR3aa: CASSLGASPDTQYF

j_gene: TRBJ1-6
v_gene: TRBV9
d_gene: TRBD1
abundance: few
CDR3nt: TGTGCCAGCAGCCTAGGGACAGGGATTAGCTCCTATAATTCACCCCTCCACTTT
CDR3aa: CASSLGTGISSYNSPLHF

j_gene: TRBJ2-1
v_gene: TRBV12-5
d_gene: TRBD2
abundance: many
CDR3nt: TGTGCTAGTGGTACCCAGCGGGGAACCTACAATGAGCAGTTCTTC
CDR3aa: CASGTQRGTYNEQFF

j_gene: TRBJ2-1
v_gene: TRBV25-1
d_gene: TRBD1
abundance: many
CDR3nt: TGTGCCAGCAGTAACAACAGGGGGCTTGTACATATATATCCCTACAATGAGCAGTTCTTC
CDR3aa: CASSNNRGLVHIYPYNEQFF

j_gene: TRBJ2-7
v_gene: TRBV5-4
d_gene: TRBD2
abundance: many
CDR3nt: TGTGCCAGCAGCGGCGGGACTAGCGGGAGCAGCTACGAGCAGTACTTC
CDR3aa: CASSGGTSGSSYEQYF

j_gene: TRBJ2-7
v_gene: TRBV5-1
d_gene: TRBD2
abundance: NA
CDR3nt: TGCGCCAGCGGCGCTGCGGGGGGCTCCTACGAGCAGTACTTC
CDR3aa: CASGAAGGSYEQYF

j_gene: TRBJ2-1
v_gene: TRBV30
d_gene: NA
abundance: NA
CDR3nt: TGTGCCTGGAGCCTCATCCCGGGCAATGAGCAGTTCTTC
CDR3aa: CAWSLIPGNEQFF

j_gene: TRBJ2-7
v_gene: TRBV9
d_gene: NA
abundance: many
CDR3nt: TGTGCCAGCAGCGTAGCCCCCTCTGGCTACGAGCAGTACTTC
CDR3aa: CASSVAPSGYEQYF

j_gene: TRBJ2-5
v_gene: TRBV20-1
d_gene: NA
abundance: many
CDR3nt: TGCAGGGGTGGGGGAGTGGGAGACGGTGAGACCCAGTACTTC
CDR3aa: CRGGGVGDGETQYF

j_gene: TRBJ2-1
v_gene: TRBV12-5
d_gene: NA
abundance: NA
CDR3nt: TGTGCTAGTGGTTTGGTACGGAGCAACTCCTACAATGAGCAGTTCTTC
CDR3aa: CASGLVRSNSYNEQFF

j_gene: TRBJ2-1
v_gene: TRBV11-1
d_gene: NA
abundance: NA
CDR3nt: TGTGCCAGAGACCGGGGGCGGTACAATGAGCAGTTCTTC
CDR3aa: CARDRGRYNEQFF

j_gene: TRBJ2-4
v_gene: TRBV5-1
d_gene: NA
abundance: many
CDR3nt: TGCGCCAGCAGCTTGGGGGGGCTAGCCAAAAACATTCAGTACTTC
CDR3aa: CASSLGGLAKNIQYF

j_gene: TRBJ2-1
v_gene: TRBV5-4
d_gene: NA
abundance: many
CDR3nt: TGTGCCAGCAGCGACGGGCCAGGAGGTGAGCAGTTCTTC
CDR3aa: CASSDGPGGEQFF

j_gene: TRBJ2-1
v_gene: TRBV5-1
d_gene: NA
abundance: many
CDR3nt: TGCGCCAGCAGCTTGGGTGGTAGCTCCAATGAGCAGTTCTTC
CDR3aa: CASSLGGSSNEQFF

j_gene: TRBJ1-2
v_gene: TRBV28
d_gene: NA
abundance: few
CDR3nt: TGTGCCAGCAGCGGGACAAAAAACTATGGCTACACCTTC
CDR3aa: CASSGTKNYGYTF

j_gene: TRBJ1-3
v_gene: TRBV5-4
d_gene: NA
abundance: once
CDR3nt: TGTGCCAGCAGCCCTGGAGGGGGGGCAGCGGGAAACACGATATATTTT
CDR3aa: CASSPGGGAAGNTIYF

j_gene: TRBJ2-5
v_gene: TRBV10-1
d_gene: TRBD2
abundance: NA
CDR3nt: TGCGCCGGCAGTGCGGGAGGACCCCAAGAGACCAAGTACTTC
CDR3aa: CAGSAGGPQETKYF